This T cell receptor (beta chain) was observed in a study of control samples from healthy donors and cancer patients. Germline-derived CDR1 and CDR2 are SGHAT and FQNNGV. This CDR3 has 16 amino acids. Trimming removed 6 bases from V and 8 bases from J; junction bases left unmatched: 11. Method: immunoSEQ multiplex PCR; TCRdb's copy keeps in-frame clones and lacks some. In the table there are approximately 12,000 clones, roughly 95% of which are singletons. This chain links TRBV11-2 with TRBJ1-6; 9 nucleotides match TRBD1. Specimen: PBMCs. This receptor was obtained from a man in his 70s with head and neck cancer. This CDR3 is CASRADDRGLDSPLHF. CDR3 nucleotide sequence: TGTGCCAGCAGAGCGGATGACAGGGGGTTGGATTCACCCCTCCACTTT.